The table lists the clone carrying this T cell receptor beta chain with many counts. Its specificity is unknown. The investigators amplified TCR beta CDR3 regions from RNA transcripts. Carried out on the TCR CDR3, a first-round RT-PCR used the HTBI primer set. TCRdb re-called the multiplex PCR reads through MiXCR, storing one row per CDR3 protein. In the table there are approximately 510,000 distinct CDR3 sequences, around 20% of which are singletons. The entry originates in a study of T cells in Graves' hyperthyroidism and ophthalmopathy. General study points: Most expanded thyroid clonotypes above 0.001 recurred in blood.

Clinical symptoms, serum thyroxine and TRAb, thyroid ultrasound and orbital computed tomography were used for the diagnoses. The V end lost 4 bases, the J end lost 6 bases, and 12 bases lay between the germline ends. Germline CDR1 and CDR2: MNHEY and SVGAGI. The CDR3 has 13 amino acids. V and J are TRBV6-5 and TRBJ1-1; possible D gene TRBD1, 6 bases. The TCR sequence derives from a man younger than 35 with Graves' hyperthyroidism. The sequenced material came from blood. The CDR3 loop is CASSSGGAAEAFF. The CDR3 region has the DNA TGTGCCAGCAGTTCGGGGGGGGCTGCTGAAGCTTTCTTT.